The 18 T cell receptor beta chains presented below share a single source sample, sequenced in a study of cytomegalovirus exposure and HLA in healthy donors. Assay: immunoSEQ multiplex PCR; the TCRdb copy retains only in-frame clones and omits some. The table shows tens of thousands of clones, with roughly 96% occurring only once. The sequencing sample was made of PBMCs. These TCRs come from a man between 18 and 35 years old in good health and CMV-seronegative.

The V call is TRBV5-1, the J call TRBJ2-3; maybe TRBD1 (6 bases). This CDR3 is built from 13 residues. V lost 4 bases and J 5 bases, leaving 11 bases between the germline ends. Germline CDR1 is SGHRS and CDR2 is YFSETQ. The CDR3 sequence is CASSQKGGDTQYF. The CDR3 nucleotides read TGCGCCAGCAGCCAAAAAGGGGGAGATACGCAGTATTTT. Supplemented by reference TRBV5-1 and TRBJ2-3, the full variable domain reads KAGVTQTPRYLIKTRGQQVTLSCSPISGHRSVSWYQQTPGQGLQFLFEYFSETQRNKGNFPGRFSGRQFSNSRSEMNVSTLELGDSALYLCASSQKGGDTQYFGPGTRLTVL.

This chain connects TRBV4-1 to TRBJ1-3; D may be TRBD1 (6 bases). Germline values: CDR1 MGHRA, CDR2 YSYEKL. CDR3 size: 16 residues. V was cut by 5 bases and J by 2 bases, with 16 bases left in between. The CDR3 reads CASSFRAQGTGNTIYF. CDR3 nucleotides: TGCGCCAGCAGCTTTCGGGCACAGGGTACTGGAAACACCATATATTTT.

The rearrangement uses TRBV5-1 and TRBJ1-1, with no clear D. The V end lost 3 bases, the J end lost 0 bases, and 9 bases lay between the germline ends. The CDR3 runs to 14 residues. Germline V lookup: CDR1 SGHRS, CDR2 YFSETQ. CDR3 bases: TGCGCCAGCAGCTGGGCAGACATGAACACTGAAGCTTTCTTT. Translation gives CASSWADMNTEAFF.

This sequence joins TRBV7-2 and TRBJ2-7, with 11 bases that match TRBD2. Per the germline V gene, CDR1 is SGHTA and CDR2 is FQGNSA. V gave up 4 bases and J gave up 4 bases; unmatched junction bases: 9. The CDR3 is 16 amino acids. This CDR3 reads CASSSGTSGGIYEQYV. In DNA, the CDR3 is TGTGCCAGCAGCTCTGGGACTAGCGGAGGTATATACGAGCAGTACGTC.

J is TRBJ2-3 and V is TRBV19; 8 bases match TRBD2. The CDR3 loop spans 13 amino acids. The J segment lost 1 base and the V segment lost 9 bases, leaving 3 bases of the junction unmatched. Germline-derived CDR1 and CDR2 are LNHDA and SQIVND (reference sequence). CDR3 nucleotides: TGTGCCAGCGGACTAGCCGGCACAGATACGCAGTATTTT. Amino acid sequence: CASGLAGTDTQYF.

V and J are TRBV6-5 and TRBJ2-7; TRBD2 agrees at 7 bases. V trimming: 2 bases; J trimming: 2 bases; junction bases outside the gene matches: 9. The CDR3 consists of 16 residues. The germline CDR1 and CDR2 sequences are MNHEY and SVGAGI. CDR3 sequence reads: CASSYEDWRGTYEQYF. In DNA, the CDR3 is TGTGCCAGCAGTTACGAGGATTGGCGGGGGACCTACGAGCAGTACTTC.

This clone was observed a single time. The V gene is TRBV9, the J gene TRBJ2-5; 7 bases agree with TRBD1. The germline V gene encodes CDR1 SGDLS and CDR2 YYNGEE. This CDR3 contains 21 residues. The V segment lost 2 bases and the J segment 1 base; nucleotides outside the gene matches: 23. This CDR3 reads CASSVPTSQGQEKQSQETQYF. CDR3 nucleotide sequence: TGTGCCAGCAGCGTCCCCACTTCCCAAGGACAGGAGAAGCAATCCCAAGAGACCCAGTACTTC.

The genes are TRBV14 and TRBJ2-7; TRBD1 is a possible D gene (6 bases). V dropped 0 bases and J dropped 4 bases, with 10 bases sitting between them. The CDR3 covers 14 residues. Germline-derived CDR1 and CDR2 are SGHDN and FVKESK. The CDR3 DNA follows: TGTGCCAGCAGCCAAGATCTAAGGGGGTACGAGCAGTACTTC. Protein sequence: CASSQDLRGYEQYF.

The gene calls are TRBV2 and TRBJ1-3; no reliable D call. CDR3 length: 16 residues. Germline lookup yields CDR1 SNHLY and CDR2 FYNNEI. V lost 0 bases and J lost 2, with 11 bases in between. The DNA for the CDR3 is TGTGCCAGCAGTGAAGCCTTGCAGGTTGCTGGAAACACCATATATTTT. Protein product: CASSEALQVAGNTIYF.

The rearrangement uses TRBV9 and TRBJ2-3; D is uncertain. The V gene's germline CDR1 is SGDLS and CDR2 YYNGEE. Trimming cost V 2 bases and J 0 bases, with 13 bases left between them. The CDR3 contains 16 residues. The CDR3 is CASSVEGDPSTDTQYF. The CDR3 DNA is TGTGCCAGCAGCGTTGAAGGAGACCCTAGCACAGATACGCAGTATTTT. Supplemented by reference TRBV9 and TRBJ2-3, the full variable domain reads DSGVTQTPKHLITATGQRVTLRCSPRSGDLSVYWYQQSLDQGLQFLIQYYNGEERAKGNILERFSAQQFPDLHSELNLSSLELGDSALYFCASSVEGDPSTDTQYFGPGTRLTVL.

This chain joins TRBV6-4 and TRBJ1-1; TRBD1 aligns across 8 bases. V shed 5 bases, J shed 1 base, and the junction held 6 bases outside the gene matches. Germline V gene lookup returns CDR1 MRHNA and CDR2 SNTAGT. The CDR3 is made up of 15 amino acids. The CDR3 DNA is TGTGCCAGCAGTTTGACCGGACAGGGGAACACTGAAGCTTTCTTT. Its protein is CASSLTGQGNTEAFF.

The gene calls are TRBV7-2 and TRBJ2-5; D is possibly TRBD2 (6 bases). This CDR3 contains 15 residues. Germline-derived CDR1 and CDR2 are SGHTA and FQGNSA. The V gene lost 5 bases and the J gene lost 4 bases, with 17 bases spanning the gap. DNA for the CDR3: TGTGCCAGCAGCCCCTGGGGCAAGGAGGGAGAGACCCAGTACTTC. Translating it yields CASSPWGKEGETQYF.

The V call is TRBV19, the J call TRBJ1-5; 7 nucleotides line up with TRBD1. Per germline, CDR1 LNHDA and CDR2 SQIVND (reference sequence). CDR3 length equals 14 residues. The ends lost 4 bases at V and 6 bases at J; junction bases unmatched: 6. The CDR3 DNA is TGTGCCAGTAGTACCGACAGGGCCGGTCAGCCCCAGCATTTT. Translation gives CASSTDRAGQPQHF.

This clone was seen just once. The chain links TRBV30 to TRBJ1-1; maybe TRBD1 (6 bases). V was cut by 8 bases and J by 4 bases, with 17 bases left in between. The CDR3 has 13 amino acids. Germline assignment: CDR1 GTSNPN and CDR2 SVGIG (reference sequence). CDR3 nucleotides: TGTGCCCGACACGAGGGGGGGGGCACTGAAGCTTTCTTT. It codes for CARHEGGGTEAFF.

The chain uses TRBV28 and TRBJ1-4; 7 nucleotides line up with TRBD1. V trimming: 3 bases; J trimming: 8 bases; junction bases outside the gene matches: 9. Germline V CDR1 and CDR2: MDHEN, SYDVKM. The CDR3 covers 15 residues. CDR3 DNA sequence: TGTGCCAGCAGTTTCCCACGACAGGGTGAAGAAAAACTGTTTTTT. This encodes CASSFPRQGEEKLFF.

The chain joins TRBV5-1 to TRBJ2-2; 8 bases agree with TRBD1. CDR1 is SGHRS, CDR2 YFSETQ, per germline. The CDR3 covers 16 residues. The ends lost 4 bases at V and 4 bases at J; junction bases unmatched: 9. As DNA, the CDR3 is TGCGCCAGCAGCCCTGACAGGGGAGGTATCACCGGGGAGCTGTTTTTT. Amino acids: CASSPDRGGITGELFF.

The chain links TRBV5-1 to TRBJ2-3; TRBD2 matches at 8 bases. Trimming at V came to 0 bases and at J to 6 bases, leaving 6 bases not matched to a gene. Germline CDR1 is SGHRS and CDR2 is YFSETQ. This CDR3 spans 15 amino acids. DNA of the CDR3: TGCGCCAGCAGCTTGGGGCGACTAGCGAAGGATACGCAGTATTTT. Translation gives CASSLGRLAKDTQYF.

J is TRBJ1-1 and V is TRBV5-6; 11 bases agree with TRBD1. Germline values: CDR1 SGHDT, CDR2 YYEEEE. The CDR3 is 15 amino acids. J gave up 5 bases and V 3 bases, and 6 bases lay outside the gene matches. The CDR3 loop is CASSSMGQGETEAFF. DNA of the CDR3: TGTGCCAGCAGCTCAATGGGACAGGGGGAAACTGAAGCTTTCTTT.